This entry lists 24 T cell receptor beta chains sequenced from one sample in a study of T cells expressing NK-cell markers. No DNA is given; TCRdb re-called the 5' RACE reads and lists each CDR3 protein once. This table lists 440,000 or so distinct CDR3 sequences. The specimen was blood T cells: a sorted CD56 or NKG2C T cell subset, CD4+ or CD8+ T cells, or bulk PBMC T cells (not recorded which). The receptor source for this set is a woman between 18 and 69 years old in good health.

V is TRBV5-6 and J is TRBJ1-4; the TCRdb D gene call, TRBD1, has no DNA to confirm it. The CDR3 contains 16 residues. Germline V lookup: CDR1 SGHDT, CDR2 YYEEEE. The CDR3 region is CASSLLFRDSGEKLFF.

This chain joins TRBV4-3 and TRBJ2-3; TCRdb's D call of TRBD2 is untestable without DNA. The CDR3 extends over 16 amino acids. Looked up from germline, CDR1 is LGHNA and CDR2 is YSLEER. CDR3 in amino acids: CASSQEGLAGKDTQYF.

CDR3 protein: CSVENQASGSTDTQYF. V gene TRBV29-1 combines with J gene TRBJ2-3; checking the TCRdb D call of TRBD2 is not possible without DNA. The CDR3 sequence is 16 residues long. Germline V gives CDR1 SQVTM, CDR2 ANQGSEA.

The chain uses TRBV10-1 and TRBJ1-1. This CDR3 has 13 residues. Germline V lookup: CDR1 WNHNN, CDR2 SYGVQD (reference sequence). The CDR3 region is CASSERGDTEAFF.

The chain recombines TRBV5-6 with TRBJ2-6; TCRdb's assignment of TRBD2 cannot be checked, as there is no DNA. Germline V gene data show CDR1 as SGHDT and CDR2 as YYEEEE. CDR3 length: 13 amino acids. The CDR3 here is CASRAPGANVLTF.

The V and J genes are TRBV7-2 and TRBJ2-1. Germline V CDR1 and CDR2: SGHTA, FQGNSA. There are 16 residues in the CDR3. The CDR3 loop reads CASSLDAGGSYNEQFF.

The V gene is TRBV27, the J gene TRBJ2-4. The CDR3 runs to 13 residues. Germline assignment: CDR1 MNHEY and CDR2 SMNVEV (reference sequence). The CDR3 reads CASSIPNGNIQYF.

CDR3 sequence reads: CASNGIKGMNSPLHF. The rearrangement joins TRBV7-9 to TRBJ1-6; TCRdb returns TRBD1, unconfirmable since there is no DNA. The CDR3 totals 15 residues. From germline, CDR1 is SEHNR and CDR2 FQNEAQ (reference sequence). Combining the CDR3 with reference TRBV7-9 and TRBJ1-6 gives the whole variable domain DTGVSQNPRHKITKRGQNVTFRCDPISEHNRLYWYRQTLGQGPEFLTYFQNEAQLEKSRLLSDRFSAERPKGSFSTLEIQRTEQGDSAMYLCASNGIKGMNSPLHFGNGTRLTVT.

The V call is TRBV9, the J call TRBJ1-2; lacking DNA, the TRBD1 call made by TCRdb goes unchecked. Germline values: CDR1 SGDLS, CDR2 YYNGEE. There are 13 residues in the CDR3. The CDR3 spells CASSVAGGSGYTF. The entire variable domain, with the rest obtained from reference TRBV9 and TRBJ1-2, is as follows: DSGVTQTPKHLITATGQRVTLRCSPRSGDLSVYWYQQSLDQGLQFLIQYYNGEERAKGNILERFSAQQFPDLHSELNLSSLELGDSALYFCASSVAGGSGYTFGSGTRLTVV.

The rearrangement links TRBV1 to TRBJ2-7; with no DNA, the TCRdb D assignment of TRBD2 cannot be verified. TRBV1 represents a pseudogene. The CDR3 contains 15 residues. CDR3: CTSSTGGGSGEEQYF.

The V call is TRBV7-2, the J call TRBJ1-3; the TCRdb call, TRBD1, lacks DNA for checking. CDR1 and CDR2 (germline): SGHTA, FQGNSA. CDR3 length: 16 residues. This CDR3 reads CASSPILGVSGNTIYF. The full variable domain, rest sourced from reference TRBV7-2 and TRBJ1-3, is GAGVSQSPSNKVTEKGKDVELRCDPISGHTALYWYRQSLGQGLEFLIYFQGNSAPDKSGLPSDRFSAERTGGSVSTLTIQRTQQEDSAVYLCASSPILGVSGNTIYFGEGSWLTVV.

J is TRBJ2-3 and V is TRBV2; TCRdb's D gene call, TRBD1, goes unchecked for lack of DNA. This CDR3 spans 15 amino acids. Germline values: CDR1 SNHLY, CDR2 FYNNEI. The CDR3 region is CASSDWGGSTDTQYF. Supplemented by reference TRBV2 and TRBJ2-3, the full variable domain reads EPEVTQTPSHQVTQMGQEVILRCVPISNHLYFYWYRQILGQKVEFLVSFYNNEISEKSEIFDDQFSVERPDGSNFTLKIRSTKLEDSAMYFCASSDWGGSTDTQYFGPGTRLTVL.

The chain employs TRBV9 and TRBJ2-1; no DNA is available, so the TRBD2 call from TCRdb remains unchecked. This CDR3 is built from 16 residues. Germline CDR1 SGDLS, CDR2 YYNGEE. The CDR3 here is CASSLQTSGGHNEQFF. The variable domain in full, with the rest retrieved from reference TRBV9 and TRBJ2-1, is DSGVTQTPKHLITATGQRVTLRCSPRSGDLSVYWYQQSLDQGLQFLIQYYNGEERAKGNILERFSAQQFPDLHSELNLSSLELGDSALYFCASSLQTSGGHNEQFFGPGTRLTVL.

The V gene is TRBV12-3 or TRBV12-4, the J gene TRBJ2-7; TCRdb proposes TRBD2, but this gene call is untestable without DNA. CDR3 size: 13 residues. CDR3 amino acids: CASSLVAGYEQYF.

The chain carries TRBV20-1 and TRBJ2-7; absent DNA, TCRdb's TRBD2 call cannot be checked. Germline V gene data show CDR1 as DFQATT and CDR2 as SNEGSKA (reference sequence). The length of the CDR3 is 11 residues. The CDR3 sequence is CSARDGLAEDF.

The CDR3 region is CASSYVDRVNTEAFF. The chain has TRBV5-6 and TRBJ1-1; the D call from TCRdb, TRBD1, cannot be confirmed without DNA. CDR1 and CDR2 (germline): SGHDT, YYEEEE. CDR3 length: 15 amino acids.

The chain recombines TRBV12-3 or TRBV12-4 with TRBJ2-3; checking the TCRdb D call of TRBD1 is not possible without DNA. The CDR3 sequence is 14 residues long. The CDR3 spells CASSPRWGADTQYF.

The CDR3 here is CASSPGAMNIQYF. This chain joins TRBV11-2 and TRBJ2-4; TCRdb designates TRBD1, a call that cannot be tested without DNA. The CDR3 is 13 residues long. Germline V lookup: CDR1 SGHAT, CDR2 FQNNGV.

V usage is TRBV7-3 and J usage is TRBJ2-2; the TCRdb call, TRBD2, lacks DNA for checking. The CDR3 consists of 15 residues. Per the germline V gene, CDR1 is SGHTA and CDR2 is FQGTGA. CDR3: CASSKTSGRTGELFF.

CDR3 region: CSARTTTINSPLHF. V usage is TRBV20-1 and J usage is TRBJ1-6. CDR3 length equals 14 residues. Germline assignment: CDR1 DFQATT and CDR2 SNEGSKA (reference sequence).

The chain joins TRBV19 to TRBJ2-7. The V gene's germline CDR1 is LNHDA and CDR2 SQIVND (reference sequence). The CDR3 has 15 residues. CDR3: CASSIEAGGAYEQYF.

This sequence joins TRBV24-1 and TRBJ2-1; with no DNA, the TCRdb D assignment of TRBD1 cannot be verified. This CDR3 is 17 amino acids long. CDR1 and CDR2 (germline): KGHDR, SFDVKD. This CDR3 is CATSDRTEPRNYNGQFF.

The V and J genes are TRBV6-1 and TRBJ2-7; TCRdb calls TRBD1, which cannot be checked without DNA. The germline V gene has CDR1 MNHNS and CDR2 SASEGT. The CDR3 totals 14 residues. CDR3: CASRPGGNSYEQYF.

V gene TRBV7-9 combines with J gene TRBJ2-2. The CDR3 contains 13 residues. Germline loops: CDR1 SEHNR, CDR2 FQNEAQ (reference sequence). CDR3 residues: CASSIFSGGELFF.